This TCR beta chain was obtained from a study of read filtering for tumor transcriptome and immune sequencing. From roughly 0.4 ug of RNA, a library with molecular barcoded alpha/delta and beta/gamma adaptors was made. TCRdb passed the reads through MiXCR, listing each CDR3 protein once. The sample shows approximately 45,000 distinct CDR3 sequences, around 20% of them seen only once. V was cut by 5 bases and J by 2 bases, with 10 bases left in between. From germline, CDR1 is MNHEY and CDR2 SVGAGI. The CDR3 consists of 13 residues. This clonotype was recorded at least ten times. The origin of this receptor is a donor at least 40 years old with multiple myeloma. The sequenced sample was a population of CD138-negative cells sorted from bone marrow. The V and J genes are TRBV6-5 and TRBJ2-7; unclear D gene. CDR3 DNA: TGTGCCAGCAGTCCTGCTGCAGCCTACGAGCAGTACTTC. It is translated as CASSPAAAYEQYF.